This T cell receptor beta chain is from a study of blood T cell repertoires in COVID-19. Study in general: Sample material is recorded as cDNA or gDNA derived from T cells, B-cell-depleted T cells, or PBMCs.

The authors' processing: Estimates of nucleated cell counts were drawn from the amplification of reference gene primers. TCRdb's table, derived via immunoSEQ multiplex PCR, lists solely in-frame clones and lacks some. The DNA gave D and trimming, while V, J and clone size come from that table. The profile covers more than 200,000 clones, with approximately 85% appearing a single time and around 8% taken by the ten largest. The CDR3 has 14 amino acids. Trimming removed 8 bases at V and 3 bases at J, with 16 bases between. Germline V CDR1 and CDR2: MDHEN, SYDVKM. The rearrangement joins TRBV28 to TRBJ1-1, with D maybe TRBD1 (5 bases). The TCR sequence derives from an elderly woman with COVID-19, enrolled during active disease. Specimen: peripheral blood. The DNA of the CDR3 is TGTGCCAGCGTATTCCAGGGAAGAGACACTGAAGCTTTCTTT. Residues: CASVFQGRDTEAFF. The variable domain in full, with the rest retrieved from reference TRBV28 and TRBJ1-1, is DVKVTQSSRYLVKRTGEKVFLECVQDMDHENMFWYRQDPGLGLRLIYFSYDVKMKEKGDIPEGYSVSREKKERFSLILESASTNQTSMYLCASVFQGRDTEAFFGQGTRLTVV.